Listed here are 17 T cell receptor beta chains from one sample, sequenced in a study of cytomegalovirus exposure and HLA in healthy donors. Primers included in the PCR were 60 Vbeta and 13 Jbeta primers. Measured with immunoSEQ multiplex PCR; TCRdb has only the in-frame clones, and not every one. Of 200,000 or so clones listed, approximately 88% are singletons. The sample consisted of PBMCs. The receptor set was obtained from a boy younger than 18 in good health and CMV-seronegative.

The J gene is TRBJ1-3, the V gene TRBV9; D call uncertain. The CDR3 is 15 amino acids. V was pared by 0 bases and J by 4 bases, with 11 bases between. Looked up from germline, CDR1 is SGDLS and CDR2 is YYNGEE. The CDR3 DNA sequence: TGTGCCAGCAGCGTAGAACGGGGAAGAGGAAACACCATATATTTT. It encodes CASSVERGRGNTIYF.

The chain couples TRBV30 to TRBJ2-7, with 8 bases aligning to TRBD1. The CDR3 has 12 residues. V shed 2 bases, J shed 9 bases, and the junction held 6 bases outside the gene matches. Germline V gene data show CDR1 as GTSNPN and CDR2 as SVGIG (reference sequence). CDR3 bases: TGTGCCTGGAGTACAGGGGGAAAACGGCAGTACTTC. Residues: CAWSTGGKRQYF.

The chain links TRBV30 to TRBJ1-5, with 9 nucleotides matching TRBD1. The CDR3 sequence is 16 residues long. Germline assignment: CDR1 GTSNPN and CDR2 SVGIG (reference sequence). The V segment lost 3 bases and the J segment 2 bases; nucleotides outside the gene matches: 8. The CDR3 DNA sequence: TGTGCCTGGAGACCACAGGGGGCGCATCGCAATCAGCCCCAGCATTTT. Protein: CAWRPQGAHRNQPQHF.

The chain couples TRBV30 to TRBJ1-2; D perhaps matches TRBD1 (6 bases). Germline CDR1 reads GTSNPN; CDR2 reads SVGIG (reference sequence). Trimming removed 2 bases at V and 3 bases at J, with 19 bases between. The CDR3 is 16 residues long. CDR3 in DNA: TGTGCCTGGAGTTACGTACAGGGCAATCGGGACTATGGCTACACCTTC. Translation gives CAWSYVQGNRDYGYTF.

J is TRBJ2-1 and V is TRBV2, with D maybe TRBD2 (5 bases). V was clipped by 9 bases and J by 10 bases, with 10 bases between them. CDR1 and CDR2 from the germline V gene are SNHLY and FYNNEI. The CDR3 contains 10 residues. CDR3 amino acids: CASIGLEQFF. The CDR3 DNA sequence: TGTGCCAGTATCGGACTCGAGCAGTTCTTC.

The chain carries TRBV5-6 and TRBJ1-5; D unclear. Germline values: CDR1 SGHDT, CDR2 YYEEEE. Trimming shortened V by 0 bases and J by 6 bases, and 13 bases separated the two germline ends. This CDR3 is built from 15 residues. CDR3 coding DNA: TGTGCCAGCAGCTTGGCGGGGAGCGCGGGTCAGCCCCAGCATTTT. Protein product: CASSLAGSAGQPQHF.

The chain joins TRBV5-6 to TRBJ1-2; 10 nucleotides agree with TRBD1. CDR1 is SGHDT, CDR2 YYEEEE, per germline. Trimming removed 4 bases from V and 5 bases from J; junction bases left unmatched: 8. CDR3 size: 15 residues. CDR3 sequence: CASSKGQGTAYGYTF. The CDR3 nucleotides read TGTGCCAGCAGCAAGGGACAGGGGACAGCTTATGGCTACACCTTC.

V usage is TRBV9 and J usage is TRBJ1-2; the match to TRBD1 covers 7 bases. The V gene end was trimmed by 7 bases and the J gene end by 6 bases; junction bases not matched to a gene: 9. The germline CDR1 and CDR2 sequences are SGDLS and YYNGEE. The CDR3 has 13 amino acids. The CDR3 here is CASGGQTTNGYTF. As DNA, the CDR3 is TGTGCCAGCGGGGGACAGACCACAAATGGCTACACCTTC.

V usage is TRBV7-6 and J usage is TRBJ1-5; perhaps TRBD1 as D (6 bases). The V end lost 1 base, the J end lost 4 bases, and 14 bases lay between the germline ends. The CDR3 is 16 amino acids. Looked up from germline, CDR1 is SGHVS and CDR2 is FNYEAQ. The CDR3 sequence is CASSLEGGEYNQPQHF. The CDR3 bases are TGTGCCAGCAGCTTAGAAGGGGGAGAATATAATCAGCCCCAGCATTTT.

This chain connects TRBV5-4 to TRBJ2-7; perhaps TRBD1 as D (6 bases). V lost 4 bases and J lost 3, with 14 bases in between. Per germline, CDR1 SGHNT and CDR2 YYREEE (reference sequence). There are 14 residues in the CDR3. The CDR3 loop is CASSPKGVNYEQYF. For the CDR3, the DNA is TGTGCCAGCAGCCCCAAGGGGGTAAACTACGAGCAGTACTTC.

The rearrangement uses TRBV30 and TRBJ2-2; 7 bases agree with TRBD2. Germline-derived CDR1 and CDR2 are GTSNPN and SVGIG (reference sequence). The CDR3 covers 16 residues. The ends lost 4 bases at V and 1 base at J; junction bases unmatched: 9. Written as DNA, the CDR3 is TGTGCCTGGACTCTACATGGGGGGGGGAACACCGGGGAGCTGTTTTTT. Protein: CAWTLHGGGNTGELFF. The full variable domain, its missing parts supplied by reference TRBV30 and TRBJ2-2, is SQTIHQWPATLVQPVGSPLSLECTVEGTSNPNLYWYRQAAGRGLQLLFYSVGIGQISSEVPQNLSASRPQDRQFILSSKKLLLSDSGFYLCAWTLHGGGNTGELFFGEGSRLTVL.

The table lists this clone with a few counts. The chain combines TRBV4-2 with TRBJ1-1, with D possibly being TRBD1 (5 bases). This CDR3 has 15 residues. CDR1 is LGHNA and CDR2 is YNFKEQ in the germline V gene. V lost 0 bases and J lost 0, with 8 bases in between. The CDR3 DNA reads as TGTGCCAGCAGCCAAGATGGGGCGTTGAACACTGAAGCTTTCTTT. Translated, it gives CASSQDGALNTEAFF.

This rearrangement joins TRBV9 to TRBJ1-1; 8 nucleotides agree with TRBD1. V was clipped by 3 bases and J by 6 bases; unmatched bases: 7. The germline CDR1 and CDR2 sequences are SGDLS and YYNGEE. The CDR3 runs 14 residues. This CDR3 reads CASSDQGALAEAFF. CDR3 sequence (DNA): TGTGCCAGCAGCGATCAGGGGGCCCTAGCTGAAGCTTTCTTT.

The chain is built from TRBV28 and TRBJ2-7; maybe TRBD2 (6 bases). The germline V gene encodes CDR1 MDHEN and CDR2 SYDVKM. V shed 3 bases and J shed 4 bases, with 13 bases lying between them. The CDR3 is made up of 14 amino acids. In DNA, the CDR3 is TGTGCCAGCAGTTTTGGAGGGGCCAATTACGAGCAGTACTTC. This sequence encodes CASSFGGANYEQYF.

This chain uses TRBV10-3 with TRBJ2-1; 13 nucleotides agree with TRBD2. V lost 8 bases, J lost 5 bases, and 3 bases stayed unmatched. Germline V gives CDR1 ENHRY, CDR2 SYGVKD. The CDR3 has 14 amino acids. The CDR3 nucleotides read TGTGCCATCGGGACTAGCGGGAATCACAATGAGCAGTTCTTC. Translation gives CAIGTSGNHNEQFF.

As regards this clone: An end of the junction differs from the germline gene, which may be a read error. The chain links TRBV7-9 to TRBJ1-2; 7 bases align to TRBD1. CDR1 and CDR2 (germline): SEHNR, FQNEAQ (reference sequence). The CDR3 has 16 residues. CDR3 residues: CSSSMGTADPNYGYTF. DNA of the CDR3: TGTTCCAGCAGCATGGGGACAGCCGATCCTAACTATGGCTACACCTTC.

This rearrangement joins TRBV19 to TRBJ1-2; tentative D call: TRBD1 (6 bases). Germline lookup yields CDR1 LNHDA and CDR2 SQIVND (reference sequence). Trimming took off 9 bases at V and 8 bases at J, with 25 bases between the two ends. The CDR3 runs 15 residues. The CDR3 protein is CASRQGGALGGGYTF. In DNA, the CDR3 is TGTGCCAGCCGCCAAGGGGGGGCGCTCGGCGGGGGCTACACCTTC.